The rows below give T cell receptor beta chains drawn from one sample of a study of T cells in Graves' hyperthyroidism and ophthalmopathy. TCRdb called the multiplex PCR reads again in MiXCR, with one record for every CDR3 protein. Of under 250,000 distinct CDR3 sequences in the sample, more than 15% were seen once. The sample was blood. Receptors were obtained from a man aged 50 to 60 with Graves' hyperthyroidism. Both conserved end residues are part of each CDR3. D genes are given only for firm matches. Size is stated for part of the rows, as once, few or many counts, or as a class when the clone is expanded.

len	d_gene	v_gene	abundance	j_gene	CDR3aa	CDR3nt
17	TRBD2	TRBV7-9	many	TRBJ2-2	CASSPRLAGADTGELFF	TGTGCCAGCAGCCCTAGACTAGCGGGAGCAGACACCGGGGAGCTGTTTTTT
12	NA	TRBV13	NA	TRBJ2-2	CASSRYPGELFF	TGTGCCAGCAGCCGATACCCCGGGGAGCTGTTTTTT
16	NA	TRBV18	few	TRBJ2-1	CASSPPWSRPYNEQFF	TGTGCCAGCTCACCCCCCTGGAGTAGACCCTACAATGAGCAGTTCTTC
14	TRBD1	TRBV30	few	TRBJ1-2	CAFARTGTGRSYTF	TGTGCCTTCGCCCGAACCGGGACAGGAAGATCCTACACCTTC
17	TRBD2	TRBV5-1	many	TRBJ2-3	CASSYGLAGAYTDTQYF	TGCGCCAGCAGCTACGGACTAGCGGGAGCCTACACAGATACGCAGTATTTT
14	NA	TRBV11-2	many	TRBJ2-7	CASSFNTVFYEQYF	TGTGCCAGCAGCTTTAACACAGTATTCTACGAGCAGTACTTC
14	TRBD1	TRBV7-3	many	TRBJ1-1	CASSLTPGQAEAFF	TGTGCCAGCAGCTTAACCCCAGGACAGGCGGAAGCTTTCTTT
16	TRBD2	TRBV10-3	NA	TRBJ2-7	CAIKGTSGRGRSEQYF	TGTGCCATCAAGGGTACTAGCGGGAGAGGCCGTTCAGAGCAGTACTTC
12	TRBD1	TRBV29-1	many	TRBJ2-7	CSVAEPTGGLYF	TGCAGCGTCGCTGAACCAACAGGGGGATTGTACTTC
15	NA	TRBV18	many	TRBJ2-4	CASSEGVIAKNIQYF	TGTGCCAGCTCGGAAGGGGTGATAGCCAAAAACATTCAGTACTTC
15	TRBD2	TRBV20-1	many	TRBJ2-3	CSAGGTSGSLGTQYF	TGCAGTGCAGGAGGGACTAGCGGCTCCTTAGGTACGCAGTATTTT
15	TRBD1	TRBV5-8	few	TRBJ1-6	CASSQPGQMNSPLHF	TGTGCCAGCAGCCAACCGGGACAGATGAATTCACCCCTCCACTTT
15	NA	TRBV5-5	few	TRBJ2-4	CASSRDLLAKNIQYF	TGTGCCAGCAGCCGGGACCTTCTAGCCAAAAACATTCAGTACTTC
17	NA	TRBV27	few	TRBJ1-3	CASSLSGWDLSGNTIYF	TGTGCCAGCAGCCTCTCCGGCTGGGACCTCTCTGGAAACACCATATATTTT
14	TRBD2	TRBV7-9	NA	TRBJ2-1	CASSPPSGSNEQFF	TGTGCCAGCAGCCCACCTAGCGGGAGCAATGAGCAGTTCTTC
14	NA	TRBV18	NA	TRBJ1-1	CASSPSTGHTEAFF	TGTGCCAGCTCACCTTCGACAGGACACACTGAAGCTTTCTTT
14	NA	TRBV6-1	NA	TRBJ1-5	CASSEPGAVQPQHF	TGTGCCAGCAGTGAACCGGGGGCGGTTCAGCCCCAGCATTTT
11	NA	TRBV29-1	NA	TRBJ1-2	CSVDAGGGYTF	TGCAGCGTTGACGCAGGTGGCGGCTACACCTTC
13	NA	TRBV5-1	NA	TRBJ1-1	CASSLGPATEAFF	TGCGCCAGCAGCTTGGGCCCGGCGACTGAAGCTTTCTTT
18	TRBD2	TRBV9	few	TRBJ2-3	CASSVSGLAGGLTDTQYF	TGTGCCAGCAGCGTATCGGGACTAGCGGGGGGGCTCACAGATACGCAGTATTTT
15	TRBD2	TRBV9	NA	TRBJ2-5	CASSAGGAGQETQYF	TGTGCCAGCAGCGCGGGGGGAGCGGGCCAAGAGACCCAGTACTTC
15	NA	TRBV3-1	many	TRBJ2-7	CASSQSAGTAYEQYF	TGTGCCAGCAGCCAATCCGCCGGGACGGCCTACGAGCAGTACTTC
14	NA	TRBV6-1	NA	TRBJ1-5	CASSPSSENQPQHF	TGTGCCAGCAGTCCTTCTTCGGAGAATCAGCCCCAGCATTTT
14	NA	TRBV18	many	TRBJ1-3	CASSPPTNRDTIYF	TGTGCCAGCTCACCACCGACCAACCGGGACACCATATATTTT
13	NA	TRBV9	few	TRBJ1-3	CASSAPSGDTIYF	TGTGCCAGCAGCGCCCCGTCTGGAGACACCATATATTTT
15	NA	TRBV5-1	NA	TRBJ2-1	CASSSTHSSYNEQFF	TGCGCCAGCAGCTCGACACACAGCTCCTACAATGAGCAGTTCTTC
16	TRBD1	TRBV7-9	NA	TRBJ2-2	CASSLGTGGPSGELFF	TGTGCCAGCAGCTTAGGGACAGGGGGGCCCTCCGGGGAGCTGTTTTTT
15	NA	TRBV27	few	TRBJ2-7	CASSLKPGLSYEQYF	TGTGCCAGCAGTTTAAAACCGGGACTCTCTTACGAGCAGTACTTC
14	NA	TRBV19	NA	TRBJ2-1	CASSIIQPNNEQFF	TGTGCCAGTAGTATAATTCAGCCCAACAATGAGCAGTTCTTC
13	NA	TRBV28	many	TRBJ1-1	CASTEMMNTEAFF	TGTGCCAGCACGGAAATGATGAACACTGAAGCTTTCTTT
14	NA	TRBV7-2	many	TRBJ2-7	CASSPDRFSYEQYF	TGTGCCAGCAGCCCAGACAGGTTCTCCTACGAGCAGTACTTC
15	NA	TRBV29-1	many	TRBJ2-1	CSVEKTGDSYNEQFF	TGCAGCGTTGAAAAGACCGGGGACTCCTACAATGAGCAGTTCTTC
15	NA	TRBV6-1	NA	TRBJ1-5	CASSEDSGGRRPQHF	TGTGCCAGCAGTGAGGATTCGGGGGGCCGACGGCCCCAGCATTTT
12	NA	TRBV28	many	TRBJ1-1	CASTTGYTEAFF	TGTGCCAGCACCACAGGGTACACTGAAGCTTTCTTT
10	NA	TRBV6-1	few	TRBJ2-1	CASSKDEQFF	TGTGCCAGCAGTAAAGATGAGCAGTTCTTC
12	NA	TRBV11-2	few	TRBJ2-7	CASSFGKVGQYF	TGTGCCAGCAGCTTCGGAAAAGTAGGGCAGTACTTC
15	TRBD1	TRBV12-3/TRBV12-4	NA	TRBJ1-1	CASSNRDRLFTEAFF	TGTGCCAGCAGCAACCGGGACAGACTGTTCACTGAAGCTTTCTTT
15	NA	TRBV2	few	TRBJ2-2	CASIGGGAGTGELFF	TGTGCCAGCATAGGAGGGGGCGCTGGGACCGGGGAGCTGTTTTTT
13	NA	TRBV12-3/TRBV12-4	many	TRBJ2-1	CASSRDVENEQFF	TGTGCCAGCAGTCGGGACGTTGAGAATGAGCAGTTCTTC
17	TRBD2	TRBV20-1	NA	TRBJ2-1	CSASGLAGRGAANEQFF	TGCAGTGCTAGCGGGCTAGCGGGACGAGGGGCGGCCAATGAGCAGTTCTTC
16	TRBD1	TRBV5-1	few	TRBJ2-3	CASSFPRTGLTDTQYF	TGCGCCAGCAGCTTCCCCCGGACAGGGCTCACAGATACGCAGTATTTT
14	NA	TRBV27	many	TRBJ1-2	CASSRPGQADGYTF	TGTGCCAGCAGTAGACCGGGGCAAGCCGATGGCTACACCTTC
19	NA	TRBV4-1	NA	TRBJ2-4	CASSQDRYSGIRAKNIQYF	TGCGCCAGCAGCCAAGATAGGTATTCGGGGATTCGGGCCAAAAACATTCAGTACTTC
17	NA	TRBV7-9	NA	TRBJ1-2	CASSSSISRTAPYGYTF	TGTGCCAGCAGCTCCTCAATCTCCCGGACAGCGCCCTATGGCTACACCTTC
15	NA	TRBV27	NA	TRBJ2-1	CASSFRWQVGNEQFF	TGTGCCAGCAGTTTTCGGTGGCAGGTAGGCAATGAGCAGTTCTTC
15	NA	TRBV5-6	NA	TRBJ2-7	CASSLGTQGTYEQYF	TGTGCCAGCAGCTTGGGGACACAGGGAACCTACGAGCAGTACTTC
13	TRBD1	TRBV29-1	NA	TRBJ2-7	CSVGRGQFNEQYF	TGCAGCGTTGGAAGGGGACAGTTCAACGAGCAGTACTTC
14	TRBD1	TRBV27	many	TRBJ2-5	CASRWTGSFKTQYF	TGTGCCAGCAGGTGGACAGGCAGCTTTAAGACCCAGTACTTC
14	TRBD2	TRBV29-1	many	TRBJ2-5	CSVEIGRDRETQYF	TGCAGCGTTGAAATAGGGAGGGATCGAGAGACCCAGTACTTC
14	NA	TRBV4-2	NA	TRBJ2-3	CASSQDKRQDTQYF	TGTGCCAGCAGCCAAGATAAGCGGCAAGATACGCAGTATTTT
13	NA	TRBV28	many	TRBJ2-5	CASSWGNQETQYF	TGTGCCAGCAGTTGGGGGAACCAAGAGACCCAGTACTTC